This T cell receptor beta chain was retrieved from a study of cytomegalovirus exposure and HLA in healthy donors. Study results and limitations: TCR beta sequences reportedly predicted the HLA-A and HLA-B alleles of most subjects accurately. High sensitivity and specificity were reportedly achieved when the classifier diagnosed cytomegalovirus status.

13 Jbeta primers and 60 Vbeta primers were used for the PCR. Original data processing: Later, 80 million or so unique TCR beta chains were counted in an analysis, and approximately 10 million of them were shared. Profiled with immunoSEQ multiplex PCR; TCRdb holds only in-frame clones, not every one. V and J calls plus clone size are reproduced from that table; the DNA served to infer D and trimming. In the table there are approximately 97,000 clones, nearly 65% of which are singletons. With regard to this clone: What it binds is not known.

No CMV serostatus entry exists for this donor. This clonotype was sampled from a human donor in good health. The sequenced sample consisted of PBMCs.

The DNA for the CDR3 is TGTGCCAGTACCAATGGGTTAGCGGGAGGGAAAGGGGCCAACGTCCTGACTTTC. Amino acid sequence: CASTNGLAGGKGANVLTF. The V gene is TRBV19, the J gene TRBJ2-6; 11 bases line up with TRBD2. CDR3 size: 18 residues. Trimming took 7 bases from V and 4 from J; bases not matched to a gene: 12. CDR1 is LNHDA and CDR2 is SQIVND in the germline V gene (reference sequence). Looking up the rest from reference TRBV19 and TRBJ2-6 gives the full variable domain: DGGITQSPKYLFRKEGQNVTLSCEQNLNHDAMYWYRQDPGQGLRLIYYSQIVNDFQKGDIAEGYSVSREKKESFPLTVTSAQKNPTAFYLCASTNGLAGGKGANVLTFGAGSRLTVL.